Listed here are 3 T cell receptor beta chains from one sample, sequenced in a study of PD-L1 blockade in urothelial cancer. This sample's time point: peripheral blood 6 weeks after treatment start. Produced via immunoSEQ multiplex PCR; TCRdb's table is partial and in-frame only. In the table there are 60,000 to 80,000 clones, about 88% of which are singletons. The starting material was PBMCs, obtained around atezolizumab (anti-PD-L1) treatment. The receptors stem from a man aged 60 to 75 with urothelial cancer.

In regard to this clone: The junction departs from the called germline gene at one end, perhaps through a read error. V gene TRBV5-1 combines with J gene TRBJ1-1, with D unclear. Germline loops: CDR1 SGHRS, CDR2 YFSETQ. The CDR3 totals 13 residues. This chain's CDR3 is CTSGEQVGTEAFF. CDR3 coding DNA: TGCACCAGCGGCGAGCAGGTTGGGACTGAAGCTTTCTTT.

This clone was recorded once. The chain is built from TRBV10-2 and TRBJ2-7, with TRBD2 matching 14 bases. This CDR3 is 16 amino acids long. The trim removed 5 bases at V and 6 bases at J, leaving 9 bases unmatched. Per the germline V gene, CDR1 is WSHSY and CDR2 is SAAADI. The CDR3 region is CASSSGTSGSGAEQYF. The CDR3 nucleotides read TGCGCCAGCAGTTCCGGGACTAGCGGGAGTGGTGCCGAGCAGTACTTC.

The chain uses TRBV6-6 and TRBJ1-5; D call uncertain. Deletions cut 2 bases from V and 1 base from J, with 12 bases between. The germline gives CDR1 MNHNY, CDR2 SVGAGI (reference sequence). The CDR3 is 16 amino acids. Here the CDR3 reads CASSYVASGSNQPQHF. In DNA, the CDR3 is TGTGCCAGCAGTTACGTGGCCTCGGGGAGCAATCAGCCCCAGCATTTT.